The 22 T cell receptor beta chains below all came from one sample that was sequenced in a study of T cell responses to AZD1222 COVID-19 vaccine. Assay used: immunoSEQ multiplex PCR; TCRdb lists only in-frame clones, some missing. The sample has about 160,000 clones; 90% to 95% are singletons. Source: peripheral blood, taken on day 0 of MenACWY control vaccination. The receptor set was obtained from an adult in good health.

In nucleotides, the CDR3 is TGTGCCAGCTCACCACGAAACCAACTTGCGAGAGGGTCACCCCTCCACTTT. This codes for CASSPRNQLARGSPLHF. The genes are TRBV18 and TRBJ1-6, with no clear D. Germline V gene lookup returns CDR1 KGHSH and CDR2 LQKENI. This CDR3 is built from 17 residues. V was cut by 1 base and J by 10 bases, with 20 bases left in between.

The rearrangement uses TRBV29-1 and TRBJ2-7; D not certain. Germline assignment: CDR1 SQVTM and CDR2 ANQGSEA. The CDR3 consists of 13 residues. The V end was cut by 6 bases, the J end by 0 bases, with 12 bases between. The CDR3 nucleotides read TGCAGCGTGGCCGAACAAAGCTCCTACGAGCAGTACTTC. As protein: CSVAEQSSYEQYF.

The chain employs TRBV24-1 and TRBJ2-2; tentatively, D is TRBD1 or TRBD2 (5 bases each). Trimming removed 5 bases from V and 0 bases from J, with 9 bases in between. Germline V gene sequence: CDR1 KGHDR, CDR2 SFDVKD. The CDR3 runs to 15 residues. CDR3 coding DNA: TGTGCCACCAGTGGGGGGACGGCGAACACCGGGGAGCTGTTTTTT. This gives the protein CATSGGTANTGELFF.

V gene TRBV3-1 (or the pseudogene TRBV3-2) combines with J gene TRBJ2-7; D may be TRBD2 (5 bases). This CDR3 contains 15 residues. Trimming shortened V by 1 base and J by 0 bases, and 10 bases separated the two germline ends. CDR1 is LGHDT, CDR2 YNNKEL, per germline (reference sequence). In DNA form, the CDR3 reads TGTGCCAGCAGCCAAGGCCCAGCGGCCTCCTACGAGCAGTACTTC. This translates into CASSQGPAASYEQYF.

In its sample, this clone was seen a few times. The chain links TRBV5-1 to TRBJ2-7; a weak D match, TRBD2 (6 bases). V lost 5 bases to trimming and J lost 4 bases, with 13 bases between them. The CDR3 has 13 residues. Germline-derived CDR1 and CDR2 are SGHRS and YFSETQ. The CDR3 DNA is TGCGCCAGCAGTCAAACGGCGGGATACGAGCAGTACTTC. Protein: CASSQTAGYEQYF.

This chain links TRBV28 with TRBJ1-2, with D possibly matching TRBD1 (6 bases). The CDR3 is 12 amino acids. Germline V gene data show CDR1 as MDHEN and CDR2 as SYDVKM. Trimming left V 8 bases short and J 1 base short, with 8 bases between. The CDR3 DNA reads TGTGCCAGCCGGACAGTTAACTATGGCTACACCTTC. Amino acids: CASRTVNYGYTF.

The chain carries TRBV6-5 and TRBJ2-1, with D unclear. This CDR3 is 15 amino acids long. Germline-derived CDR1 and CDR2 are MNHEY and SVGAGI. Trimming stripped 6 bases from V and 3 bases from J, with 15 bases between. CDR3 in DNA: TGTGCCAGCAGATATCGGAGCCTTAGCTACAATGAGCAGTTCTTC. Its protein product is CASRYRSLSYNEQFF.

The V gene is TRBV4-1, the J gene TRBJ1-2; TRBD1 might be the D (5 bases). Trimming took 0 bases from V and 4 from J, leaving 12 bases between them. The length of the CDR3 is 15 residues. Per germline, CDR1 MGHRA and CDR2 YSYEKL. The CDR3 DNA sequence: TGCGCCAGCAGCCAAGAACCAGGGATGGGCTATGGCTACACCTTC. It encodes CASSQEPGMGYGYTF.

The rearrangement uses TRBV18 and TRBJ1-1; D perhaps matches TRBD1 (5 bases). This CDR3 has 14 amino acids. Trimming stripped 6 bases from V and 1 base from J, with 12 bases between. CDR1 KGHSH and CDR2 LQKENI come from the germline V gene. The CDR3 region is CASSPRGENTEAFF. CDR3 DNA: TGTGCCAGCTCCCCTAGGGGTGAGAACACTGAAGCTTTCTTT.

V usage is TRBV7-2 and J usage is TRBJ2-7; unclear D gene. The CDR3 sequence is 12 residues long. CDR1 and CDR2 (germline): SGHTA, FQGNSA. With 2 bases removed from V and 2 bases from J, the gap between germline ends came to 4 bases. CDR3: CASSLTTYEQYF. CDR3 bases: TGTGCCAGCAGCTTAACCACCTACGAGCAGTACTTC.

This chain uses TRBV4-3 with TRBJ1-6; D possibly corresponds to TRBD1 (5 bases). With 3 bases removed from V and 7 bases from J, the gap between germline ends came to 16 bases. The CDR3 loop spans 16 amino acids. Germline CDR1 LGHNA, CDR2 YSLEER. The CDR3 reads CASSHGVGQGNSPLHF. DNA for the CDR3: TGCGCCAGCAGCCACGGCGTCGGGCAGGGAAATTCACCCCTCCACTTT.

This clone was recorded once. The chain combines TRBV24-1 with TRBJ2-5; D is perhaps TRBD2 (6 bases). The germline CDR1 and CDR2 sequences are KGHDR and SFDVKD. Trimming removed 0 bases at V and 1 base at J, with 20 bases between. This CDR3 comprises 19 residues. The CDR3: CATSDLQIWRERPQETQYF. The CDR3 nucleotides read TGTGCCACCAGTGATTTGCAAATCTGGAGGGAGCGGCCCCAAGAGACCCAGTACTTC.

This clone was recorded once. The CDR3 coding sequence is TGTGCCACCTCGGGGGACGGTACGAACTATGGCTACACCTTC. Its protein product is CATSGDGTNYGYTF. The V gene is TRBV19, the J gene TRBJ1-2; TRBD1 might be the D (5 bases). The CDR3 consists of 14 residues. Per germline, CDR1 LNHDA and CDR2 SQIVND (reference sequence). V lost 10 bases to trimming and J lost 2 bases, with 17 bases between them.

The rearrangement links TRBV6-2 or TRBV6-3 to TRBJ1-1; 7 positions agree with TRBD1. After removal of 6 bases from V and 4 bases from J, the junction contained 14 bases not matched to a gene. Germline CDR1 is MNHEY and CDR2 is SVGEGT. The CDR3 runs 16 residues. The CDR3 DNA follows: TGTGCCAGCAGCCTCGCCAGGGGGGATACGTCCACTGAAGCTTTCTTT. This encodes CASSLARGDTSTEAFF.

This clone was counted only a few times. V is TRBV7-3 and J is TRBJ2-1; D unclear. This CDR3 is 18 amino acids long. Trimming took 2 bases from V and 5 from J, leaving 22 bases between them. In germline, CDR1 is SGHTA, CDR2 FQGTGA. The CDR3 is CASSLYGWEVGIDNEQFF. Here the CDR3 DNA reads TGTGCCAGCAGCTTATACGGGTGGGAAGTGGGAATAGACAATGAGCAGTTCTTC.

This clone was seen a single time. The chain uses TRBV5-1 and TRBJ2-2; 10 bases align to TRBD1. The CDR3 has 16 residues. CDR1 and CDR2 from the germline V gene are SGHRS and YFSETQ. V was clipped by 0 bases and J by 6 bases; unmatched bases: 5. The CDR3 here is CASSLDVTGGPGELFF. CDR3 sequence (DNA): TGCGCCAGCAGCTTGGATGTGACAGGGGGCCCCGGGGAGCTGTTTTTT.

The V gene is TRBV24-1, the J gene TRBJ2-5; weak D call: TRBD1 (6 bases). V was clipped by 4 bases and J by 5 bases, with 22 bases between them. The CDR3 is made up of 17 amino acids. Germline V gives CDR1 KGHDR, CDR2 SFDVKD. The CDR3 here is CATSEPQGKGGTETQYF. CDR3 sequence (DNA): TGTGCCACCAGTGAACCTCAGGGAAAAGGGGGTACGGAGACCCAGTACTTC.

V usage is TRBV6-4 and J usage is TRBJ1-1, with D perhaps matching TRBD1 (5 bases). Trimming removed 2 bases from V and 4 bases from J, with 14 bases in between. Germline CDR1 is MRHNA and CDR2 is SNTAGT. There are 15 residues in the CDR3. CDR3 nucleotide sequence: TGTGCCAGCAGTGACGGGGTTGGGGCCCCCACTGAAGCTTTCTTT. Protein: CASSDGVGAPTEAFF.

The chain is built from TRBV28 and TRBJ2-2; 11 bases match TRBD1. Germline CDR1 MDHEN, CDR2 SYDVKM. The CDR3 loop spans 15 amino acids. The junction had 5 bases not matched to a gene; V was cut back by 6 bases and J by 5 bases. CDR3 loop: CASRTDRGRTGELFF. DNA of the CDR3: TGTGCCAGCAGGACGGACAGGGGGCGGACCGGGGAGCTGTTTTTT.

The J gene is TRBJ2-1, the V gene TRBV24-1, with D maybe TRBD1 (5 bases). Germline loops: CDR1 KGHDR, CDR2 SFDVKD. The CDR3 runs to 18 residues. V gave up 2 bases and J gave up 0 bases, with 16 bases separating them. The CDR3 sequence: CATSDSSPRASSYNEQFF. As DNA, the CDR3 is TGTGCCACCAGTGATTCCTCGCCCAGGGCAAGCTCCTACAATGAGCAGTTCTTC.

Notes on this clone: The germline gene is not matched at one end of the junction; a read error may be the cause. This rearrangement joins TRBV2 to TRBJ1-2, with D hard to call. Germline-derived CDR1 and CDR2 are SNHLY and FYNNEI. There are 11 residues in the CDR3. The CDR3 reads CASREDYGYTF. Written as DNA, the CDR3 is TGTGCCAGCAGGGAAGACTATGGCTACACCTTC.

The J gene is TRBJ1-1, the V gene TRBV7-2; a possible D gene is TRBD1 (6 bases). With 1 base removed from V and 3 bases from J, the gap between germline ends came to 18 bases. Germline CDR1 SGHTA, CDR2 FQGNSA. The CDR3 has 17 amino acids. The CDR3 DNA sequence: TGTGCCAGCAGCTTAGGGGGGGCAGGGCACATGGACACTGAAGCTTTCTTT. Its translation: CASSLGGAGHMDTEAFF.